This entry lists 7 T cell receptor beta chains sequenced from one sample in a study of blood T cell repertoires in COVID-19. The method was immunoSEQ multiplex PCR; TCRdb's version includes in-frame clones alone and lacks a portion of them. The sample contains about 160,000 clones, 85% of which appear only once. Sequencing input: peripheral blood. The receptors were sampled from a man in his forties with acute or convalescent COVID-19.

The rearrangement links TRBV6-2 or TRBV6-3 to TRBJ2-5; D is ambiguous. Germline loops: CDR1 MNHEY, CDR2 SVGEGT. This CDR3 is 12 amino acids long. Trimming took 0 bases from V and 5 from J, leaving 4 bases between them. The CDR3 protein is CASSYSRETQYF. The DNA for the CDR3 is TGTGCCAGCAGTTACTCGAGGGAGACCCAGTACTTC.

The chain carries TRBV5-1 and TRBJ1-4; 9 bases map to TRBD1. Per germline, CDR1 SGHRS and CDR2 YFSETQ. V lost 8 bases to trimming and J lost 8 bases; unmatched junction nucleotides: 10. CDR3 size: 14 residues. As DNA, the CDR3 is TGCGCCAGTGCCCCGGGACAGGGTGGGGAAAAACTGTTTTTT. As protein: CASAPGQGGEKLFF.

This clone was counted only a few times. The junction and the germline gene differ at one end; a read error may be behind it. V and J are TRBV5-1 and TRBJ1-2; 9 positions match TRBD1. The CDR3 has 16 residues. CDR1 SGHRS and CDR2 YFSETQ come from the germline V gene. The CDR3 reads CASSLSLAMGQGNTAF. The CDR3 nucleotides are TGCGCCAGCAGCTTGTCGTTGGCAATGGGACAGGGTAATACGGCCTTC.

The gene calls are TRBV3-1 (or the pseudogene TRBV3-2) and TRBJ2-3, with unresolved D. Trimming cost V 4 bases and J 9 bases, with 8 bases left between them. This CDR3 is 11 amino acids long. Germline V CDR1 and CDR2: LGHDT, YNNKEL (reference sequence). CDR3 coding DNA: TGTGCCAGCAGCCTTGACTGGACGCAGTATTTT. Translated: CASSLDWTQYF.

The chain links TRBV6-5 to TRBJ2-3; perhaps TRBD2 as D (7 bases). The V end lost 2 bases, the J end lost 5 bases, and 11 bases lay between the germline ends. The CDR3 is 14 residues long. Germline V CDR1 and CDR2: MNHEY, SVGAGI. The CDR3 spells CASSYRRGQDTQYF. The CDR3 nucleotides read TGTGCCAGCAGTTACCGGCGGGGGCAAGATACGCAGTATTTT.

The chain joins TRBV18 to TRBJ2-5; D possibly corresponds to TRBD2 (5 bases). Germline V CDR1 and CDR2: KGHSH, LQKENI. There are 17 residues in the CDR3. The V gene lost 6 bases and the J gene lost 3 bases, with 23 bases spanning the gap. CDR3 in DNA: TGTGCCAGCTCCTTCAATGAGGCAGGAGGCCAGAAAGAGACCCAGTACTTC. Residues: CASSFNEAGGQKETQYF. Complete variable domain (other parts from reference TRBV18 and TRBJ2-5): NAGVMQNPRHLVRRRGQEARLRCSPMKGHSHVYWYRQLPEEGLKFMVYLQKENIIDESGMPKERFSAEFPKEGPSILRIQQVVRGDSAAYFCASSFNEAGGQKETQYFGPGTRLLVL.

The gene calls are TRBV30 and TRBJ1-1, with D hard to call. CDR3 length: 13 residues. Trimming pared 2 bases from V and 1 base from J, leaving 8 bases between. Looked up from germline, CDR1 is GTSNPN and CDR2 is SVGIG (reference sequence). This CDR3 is CAWSTRGNTEAFF. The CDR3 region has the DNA TGTGCCTGGAGTACCAGAGGGAACACTGAAGCTTTCTTT.